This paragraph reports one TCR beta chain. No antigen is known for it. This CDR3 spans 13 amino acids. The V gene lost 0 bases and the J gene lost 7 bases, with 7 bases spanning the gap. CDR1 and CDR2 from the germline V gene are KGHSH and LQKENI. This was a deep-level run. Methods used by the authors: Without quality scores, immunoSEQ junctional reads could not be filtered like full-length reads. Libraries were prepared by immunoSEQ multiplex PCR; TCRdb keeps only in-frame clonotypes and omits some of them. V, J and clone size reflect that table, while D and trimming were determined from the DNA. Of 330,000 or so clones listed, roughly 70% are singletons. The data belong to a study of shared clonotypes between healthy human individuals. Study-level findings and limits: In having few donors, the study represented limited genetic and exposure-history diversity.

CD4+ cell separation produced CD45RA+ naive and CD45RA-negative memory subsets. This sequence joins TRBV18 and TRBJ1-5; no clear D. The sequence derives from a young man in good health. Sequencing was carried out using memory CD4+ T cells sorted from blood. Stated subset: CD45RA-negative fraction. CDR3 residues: CASSPPMGQPQHF. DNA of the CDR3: TGTGCCAGCTCACCACCGATGGGACAGCCCCAGCATTTT.